The 2 T cell receptor beta chains below all came from one sample that was sequenced in a study of blood T cell repertoires in COVID-19. Assay: immunoSEQ multiplex PCR; the TCRdb copy retains only in-frame clones and omits some. The repertoire holds 95,000 to 100,000 clones, 84% seen once, with 24% in the top ten. Sample: peripheral blood. The receptors come from a human donor in a cohort sampled during active COVID-19.

The chain links TRBV6-5 to TRBJ1-2; TRBD1 matches 8 bases. The V gene's germline CDR1 is MNHEY and CDR2 SVGAGI. J was trimmed by 4 bases and V by 4 bases; bases with no gene match: 5. This CDR3 region has 14 residues. The CDR3 region is CASSSTGTGYGYTF. CDR3 coding DNA: TGTGCCAGCAGTTCGACCGGGACAGGCTATGGCTACACCTTC.

This clone was recorded a few times. The chain is built from TRBV10-3 and TRBJ1-2, with a tentative D call TRBD1 (6 bases). The germline CDR1 and CDR2 sequences are ENHRY and SYGVKD. The CDR3 extends over 15 amino acids. V was pared by 3 bases and J by 4 bases, with 15 bases between. The CDR3 reads CAISDGGQGTYGYTF. CDR3 coding DNA: TGTGCCATCAGTGATGGGGGCCAGGGTACCTATGGCTACACCTTC.